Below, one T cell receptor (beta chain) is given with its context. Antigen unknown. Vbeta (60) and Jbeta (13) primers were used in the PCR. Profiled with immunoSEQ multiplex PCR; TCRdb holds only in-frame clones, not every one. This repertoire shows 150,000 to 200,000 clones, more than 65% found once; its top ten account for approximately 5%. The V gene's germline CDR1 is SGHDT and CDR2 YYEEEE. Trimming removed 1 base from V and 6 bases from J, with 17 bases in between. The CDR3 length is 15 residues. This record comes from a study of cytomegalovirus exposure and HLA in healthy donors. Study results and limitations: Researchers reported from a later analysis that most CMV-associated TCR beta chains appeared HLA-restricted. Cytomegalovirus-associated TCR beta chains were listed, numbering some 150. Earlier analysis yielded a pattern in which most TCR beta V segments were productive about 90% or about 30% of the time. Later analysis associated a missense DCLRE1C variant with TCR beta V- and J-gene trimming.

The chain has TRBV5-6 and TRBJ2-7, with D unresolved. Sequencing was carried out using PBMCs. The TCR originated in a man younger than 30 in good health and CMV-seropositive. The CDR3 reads CASSLLSLTRREQYV. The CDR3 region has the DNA TGTGCCAGCAGCTTGCTTAGCCTAACAAGGCGCGAGCAGTACGTC.